This TCR beta chain was recorded in a study of T cell repertoires in ileal Crohn's disease. TCRdb's table, derived via immunoSEQ multiplex PCR, lists solely in-frame clones and lacks some. Here the sample spans over 8,500 clones, more than 60% being singletons. Specified time point: neoterminal ileum biopsy at postoperative endoscopy, about 6 months after surgery. For this clone: Its antigen is not identified.

Germline CDR1 and CDR2: SNHLY and FYNNEI. Trimming left V 2 bases short and J 1 base short, with 8 bases between. The CDR3 runs to 14 residues. Study-wide points: Postoperative endoscopy occurred within one year, median roughly 7.1 months.

J is TRBJ2-5 and V is TRBV2; unclear D gene. The receptor comes from an adult with Crohn's disease. The sample taken for sequencing was ileal tissue. The chain's CDR3 is CASSEWRSQETQYF. CDR3 bases: TGTGCCAGCAGTGAATGGCGGTCCCAAGAGACCCAGTACTTC.